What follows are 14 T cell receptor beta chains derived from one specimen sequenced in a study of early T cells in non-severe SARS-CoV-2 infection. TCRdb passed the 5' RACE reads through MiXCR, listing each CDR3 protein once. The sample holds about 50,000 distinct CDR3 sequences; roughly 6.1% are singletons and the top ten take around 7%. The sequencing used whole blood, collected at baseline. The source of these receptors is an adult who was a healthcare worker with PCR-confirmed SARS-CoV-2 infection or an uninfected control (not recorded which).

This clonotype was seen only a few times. The CDR3 spells CSVDNRGLADTQYF. CDR3 coding DNA: TGCAGCGTTGATAACAGGGGGCTTGCAGATACGCAGTATTTT. The chain recombines TRBV29-1 with TRBJ2-3; 9 positions match TRBD1. V was pared by 3 bases and J by 4 bases, with 5 bases of the junction left unmatched. Germline V lookup: CDR1 SQVTM, CDR2 ANQGSEA. The CDR3 extends over 14 amino acids.

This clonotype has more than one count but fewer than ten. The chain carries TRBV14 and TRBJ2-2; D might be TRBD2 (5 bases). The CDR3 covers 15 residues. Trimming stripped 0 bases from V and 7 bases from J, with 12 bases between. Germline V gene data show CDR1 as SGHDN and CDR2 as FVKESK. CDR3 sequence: CASSQEGRRFGELFF. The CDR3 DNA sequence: TGTGCCAGCAGCCAAGAAGGCCGGAGGTTCGGGGAGCTGTTTTTT.

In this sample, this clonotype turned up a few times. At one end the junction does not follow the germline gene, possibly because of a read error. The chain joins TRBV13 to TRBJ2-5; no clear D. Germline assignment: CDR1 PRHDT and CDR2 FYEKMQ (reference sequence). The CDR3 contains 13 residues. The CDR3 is CPSSPVARETQYF. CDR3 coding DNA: TGTCCCAGCAGCCCGGTGGCTCGGGAGACCCAGTACTTC.

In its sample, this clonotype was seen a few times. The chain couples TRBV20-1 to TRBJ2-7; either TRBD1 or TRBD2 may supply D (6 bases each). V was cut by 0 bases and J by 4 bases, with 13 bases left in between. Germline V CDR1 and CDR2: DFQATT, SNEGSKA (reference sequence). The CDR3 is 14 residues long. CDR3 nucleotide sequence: TGCAGTGCTAGAGAAGAGACTAGGGGGTACGAGCAGTACTTC. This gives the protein CSAREETRGYEQYF.

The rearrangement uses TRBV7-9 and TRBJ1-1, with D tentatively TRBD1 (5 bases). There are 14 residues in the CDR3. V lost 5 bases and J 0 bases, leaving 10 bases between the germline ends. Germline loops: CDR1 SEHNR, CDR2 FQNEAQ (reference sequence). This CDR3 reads CASSLQAMNTEAFF. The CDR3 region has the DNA TGTGCCAGCAGCCTACAGGCGATGAACACTGAAGCTTTCTTT. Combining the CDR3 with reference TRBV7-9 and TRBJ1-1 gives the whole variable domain DTGVSQNPRHKITKRGQNVTFRCDPISEHNRLYWYRQTLGQGPEFLTYFQNEAQLEKSRLLSDRFSAERPKGSFSTLEIQRTEQGDSAMYLCASSLQAMNTEAFFGQGTRLTVV.

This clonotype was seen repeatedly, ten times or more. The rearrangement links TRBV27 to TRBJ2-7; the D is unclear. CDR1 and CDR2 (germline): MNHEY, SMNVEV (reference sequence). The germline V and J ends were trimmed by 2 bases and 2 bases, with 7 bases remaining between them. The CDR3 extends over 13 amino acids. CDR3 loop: CASSLVGPYEQYF. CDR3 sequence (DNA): TGTGCCAGCAGTTTAGTAGGGCCCTACGAGCAGTACTTC.

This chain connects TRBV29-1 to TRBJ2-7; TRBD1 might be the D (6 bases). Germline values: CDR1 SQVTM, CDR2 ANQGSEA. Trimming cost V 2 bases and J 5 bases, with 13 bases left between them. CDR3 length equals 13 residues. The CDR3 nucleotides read TGCAGCGTTGAACGGCCCGCAGGGGACGAGCAGTACTTC. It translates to CSVERPAGDEQYF.

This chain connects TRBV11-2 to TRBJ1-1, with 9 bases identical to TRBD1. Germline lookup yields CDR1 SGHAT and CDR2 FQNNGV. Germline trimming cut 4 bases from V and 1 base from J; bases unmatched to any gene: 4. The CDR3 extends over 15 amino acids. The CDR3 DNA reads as TGTGCCAGCAGCTGGAACAGGGGGCCGAACACTGAAGCTTTCTTT. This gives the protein CASSWNRGPNTEAFF.

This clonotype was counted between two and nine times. The CDR3 DNA reads TGTGCCAGCAGTCCACCCCCCGGCAAGGGCCCCTACAATGAGCAGTTCTTC. It specifies CASSPPPGKGPYNEQFF. The J gene is TRBJ2-1, the V gene TRBV27; no definite D call. V lost 5 bases and J lost 2, with 19 bases in between. The CDR3 spans 17 residues. Germline V gene data show CDR1 as MNHEY and CDR2 as SMNVEV (reference sequence).

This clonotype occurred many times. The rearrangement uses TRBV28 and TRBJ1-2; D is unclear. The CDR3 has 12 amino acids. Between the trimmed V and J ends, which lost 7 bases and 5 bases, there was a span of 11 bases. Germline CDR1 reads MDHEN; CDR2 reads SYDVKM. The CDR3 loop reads CASTASQYGYTF. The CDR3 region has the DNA TGTGCCAGCACCGCGTCCCAATATGGCTACACCTTC.

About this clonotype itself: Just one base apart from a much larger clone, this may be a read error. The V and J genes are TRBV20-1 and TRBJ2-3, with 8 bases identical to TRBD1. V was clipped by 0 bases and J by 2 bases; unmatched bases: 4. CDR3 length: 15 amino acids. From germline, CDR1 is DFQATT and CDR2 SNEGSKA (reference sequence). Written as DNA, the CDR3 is TGCAGTGCTAGAGATCGGACAGGGAACACAGATACGCAGTATTTT. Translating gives CSARDRTGNTDTQYF.

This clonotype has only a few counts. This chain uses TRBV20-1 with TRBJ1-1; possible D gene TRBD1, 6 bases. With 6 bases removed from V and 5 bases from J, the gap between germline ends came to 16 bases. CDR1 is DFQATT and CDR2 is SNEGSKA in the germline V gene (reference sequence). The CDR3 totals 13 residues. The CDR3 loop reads CSAEPGGLTEAFF. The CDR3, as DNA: TGCAGTGCCGAGCCGGGGGGCTTAACTGAAGCTTTCTTT.

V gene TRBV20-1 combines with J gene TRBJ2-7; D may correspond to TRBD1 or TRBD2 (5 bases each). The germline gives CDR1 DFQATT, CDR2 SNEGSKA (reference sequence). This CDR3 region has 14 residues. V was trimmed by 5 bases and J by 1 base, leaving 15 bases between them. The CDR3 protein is CSALKPGSSYEQYF. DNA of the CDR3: TGCAGTGCTCTAAAACCAGGGAGTTCCTACGAGCAGTACTTC.

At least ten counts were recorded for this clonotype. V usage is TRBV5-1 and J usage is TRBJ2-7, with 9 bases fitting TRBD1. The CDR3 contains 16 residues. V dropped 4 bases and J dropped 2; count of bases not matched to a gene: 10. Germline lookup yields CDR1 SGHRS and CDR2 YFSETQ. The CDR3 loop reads CASSPGLGQGTYEQYF. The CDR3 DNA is TGCGCCAGCAGCCCCGGTCTCGGACAGGGGACCTACGAGCAGTACTTC.